The 24 T cell receptor beta chains below come from one sample, sequenced in a study of shared clonotypes between healthy human individuals (dated by TCRdb to 2020 to 2022). Library prep was done by the immunoSEQ multiplex PCR assay. Entries here come from immuneACCESS through TCRdb and include only in-frame sequences with V and J called. Some clones fail to appear in such tables; in the studies checked, an unresolved V gene covers under half of the shortfall, and the cause of the remainder is unknown. Present in this sample are more than 400,000 clones, over 70% of which were seen just once. Roughly 13% of the sample goes to the ten largest clones. Sequenced: PBMCs. These receptors came from a woman between 40 and 50 years old in good health. Some clones in this sample may be carry-over from other donors' samples.

This sequence joins TRBV5-4 and TRBJ2-5; 11 bases are a match to TRBD2. J was trimmed by 2 bases and V by 4 bases; bases with no gene match: 10. Germline CDR1 SGHNT, CDR2 YYREEE (reference sequence). The CDR3 loop spans 17 amino acids. The CDR3 sequence: CASSLPGTSGEQETQYF. In nucleotides, the CDR3 is TGTGCCAGCAGCCTCCCTGGGACTAGCGGAGAACAAGAGACCCAGTACTTC.

The CDR3, as DNA: TGCGCCAGCAGCTCTGGGACATACTACGAGCAGTACTTC. Amino acid sequence: CASSSGTYYEQYF. The rearrangement uses TRBV5-1 and TRBJ2-7; TRBD1 might be the D (6 bases). From germline, CDR1 is SGHRS and CDR2 YFSETQ. The V and J ends lost 3 bases and 3 bases respectively, with 10 bases between them. The CDR3 extends over 13 amino acids.

With respect to this clone: A read error is the likely source, as a far larger clone sits one nucleotide away. This sequence joins TRBV20-1 and TRBJ2-7, with D perhaps TRBD1 or TRBD2 (5 bases each). CDR3 size: 11 residues. Trimming took 0 bases from V and 9 from J, leaving 9 bases between them. The germline V gene encodes CDR1 DFQATT and CDR2 SNEGSKA (reference sequence). The CDR3 sequence is CSARDPGRQYF. The CDR3 DNA is TGCAGTGCTAGAGACCCGGGACGGCAGTACTTC.

This clone was seen more than once but under ten times. CDR3 DNA: TGTGCCAGCAGTTTATCGGGACTGAGCACAGATACGCAGTATTTT. Protein product: CASSLSGLSTDTQYF. The chain couples TRBV28 to TRBJ2-3, with a tentative D call TRBD2 (6 bases). Trimming stripped 1 base from V and 0 bases from J, with 8 bases between. The CDR3 consists of 15 residues. Per the germline V gene, CDR1 is MDHEN and CDR2 is SYDVKM.

The chain carries TRBV7-2 and TRBJ1-3, with a tentative D call TRBD1 (6 bases). The length of the CDR3 is 15 residues. Germline loops: CDR1 SGHTA, CDR2 FQGNSA. V dropped 2 bases and J dropped 4 bases, with 12 bases sitting between them. In DNA, the CDR3 is TGTGCCAGCAGCTTATCAGGGGTAGAGGGAAACACCATATATTTT. Protein sequence: CASSLSGVEGNTIYF.

This clone was observed once. The chain carries TRBV7-2 and TRBJ2-1; 12 nucleotides align to TRBD2. Looked up from germline, CDR1 is SGHTA and CDR2 is FQGNSA. V shed 8 bases and J 7 bases; nucleotides not matched to a gene: 6. The CDR3 spans 14 residues. In DNA form, the CDR3 reads TGTGCCAGCGATTCTGGACTAGCGGGGAATGAGCAGTTCTTC. Its translation is CASDSGLAGNEQFF. The full variable domain, rest sourced from reference TRBV7-2 and TRBJ2-1, is GAGVSQSPSNKVTEKGKDVELRCDPISGHTALYWYRQSLGQGLEFLIYFQGNSAPDKSGLPSDRFSAERTGGSVSTLTIQRTQQEDSAVYLCASDSGLAGNEQFFGPGTRLTVL.

Details on this clone: With a far larger clone one base away, a read error is the likely cause. J is TRBJ2-7 and V is TRBV2; 10 positions match TRBD1. After removal of 8 bases from V and 2 bases from J, the junction contained 0 bases not matched to a gene. This CDR3 spans 12 amino acids. Germline CDR1 and CDR2: SNHLY and FYNNEI. CDR3: CASGTGAYEQYF. Here the CDR3 DNA reads TGTGCCAGCGGGACAGGGGCCTACGAGCAGTACTTC.

V is TRBV28 and J is TRBJ2-7, with 7 bases identical to TRBD1. Germline CDR1 MDHEN, CDR2 SYDVKM. This CDR3 has 15 residues. V was clipped by 6 bases and J by 2 bases; unmatched bases: 10. The CDR3 spells CASSRRPGQPYEQYF. In DNA, the CDR3 is TGTGCCAGCAGCAGACGTCCGGGACAGCCCTACGAGCAGTACTTC. The entire variable domain, with the rest obtained from reference TRBV28 and TRBJ2-7, is as follows: DVKVTQSSRYLVKRTGEKVFLECVQDMDHENMFWYRQDPGLGLRLIYFSYDVKMKEKGDIPEGYSVSREKKERFSLILESASTNQTSMYLCASSRRPGQPYEQYFGPGTRLTVT.

Turning to this clone: This likely reflects a read error, since a far larger clone is one base away. V and J are TRBV20-1 and TRBJ2-7; D may be TRBD1 (6 bases). The germline V gene has CDR1 DFQATT and CDR2 SNEGSKA (reference sequence). This CDR3 region has 11 residues. CDR3 bases: TGCAGTGCTGGGGGCCCCTACGGGCAGTACTTC. Translated, it gives CSAGGPYGQYF.

This clone was seen just once. V and J are TRBV30 and TRBJ2-7, with D tentatively TRBD2 (6 bases). The V and J ends lost 2 bases and 0 bases respectively, with 11 bases between them. Germline CDR1 and CDR2: GTSNPN and SVGIG (reference sequence). The CDR3 contains 14 residues. CDR3 nucleotides: TGTGCCTGGAGTCTCGGGGGAAGCTCCTACGAGCAGTACTTC. Amino acid sequence: CAWSLGGSSYEQYF.

The chain carries TRBV5-4 and TRBJ2-1, with D possibly matching TRBD2 (6 bases). The V gene lost 2 bases and the J gene lost 6 bases, with 18 bases spanning the gap. This CDR3 is 16 amino acids long. The V gene's germline CDR1 is SGHNT and CDR2 YYREEE (reference sequence). This CDR3 reads CASSFWGGNRGNEQFF. The CDR3 DNA follows: TGTGCCAGCAGCTTTTGGGGCGGGAACCGGGGCAATGAGCAGTTCTTC.

This sequence joins TRBV4-2 and TRBJ2-5; TRBD2 matches at 9 bases. The CDR3 covers 15 residues. The V gene's germline CDR1 is LGHNA and CDR2 YNFKEQ. With 0 bases clipped from V and 4 bases from J, the junction kept 3 bases outside the gene matches. The CDR3 is CASSQDWREGETQYF. The DNA for the CDR3 is TGTGCCAGCAGCCAAGATTGGCGGGAGGGAGAGACCCAGTACTTC.

CDR3 sequence: CASSLVREGRHEQYF. The CDR3 nucleotides are TGCGCCAGCAGCTTGGTCCGGGAGGGCCGCCACGAGCAGTACTTC. The gene calls are TRBV5-1 and TRBJ2-7, with 8 bases lining up with TRBD2. The length of the CDR3 is 15 residues. V gave up 0 bases and J gave up 5 bases; unmatched junction bases: 7. Looked up from germline, CDR1 is SGHRS and CDR2 is YFSETQ.

On this clone: Different DNA sequences within this sample yield the same CDR3. V is TRBV5-1 and J is TRBJ2-7; D is perhaps TRBD2 (5 bases). CDR1 SGHRS and CDR2 YFSETQ come from the germline V gene. CDR3 size: 12 residues. The ends were cut back, 5 bases at V and 4 bases at J, with 10 bases in the middle. CDR3 sequence (DNA): TGCGCCAGCAGTCCGGACTCGTACGAGCAGTACTTC. This translates into CASSPDSYEQYF.

The V call is TRBV5-4, the J call TRBJ2-7, with D perhaps TRBD1 (6 bases). Germline assignment: CDR1 SGHNT and CDR2 YYREEE (reference sequence). Deletions cut 4 bases from V and 11 bases from J, with 19 bases between. The CDR3 totals 13 residues. The CDR3 DNA reads TGTGCCAGCAGCACCGGGGACACCCCAGGGGAGTACTTC. Translated, it gives CASSTGDTPGEYF.

Regarding this clone: Just one base apart from a much larger clone, this may be a read error. V gene TRBV11-2 combines with J gene TRBJ2-1; the match to TRBD1 covers 7 bases. The CDR3 consists of 15 residues. Germline CDR1 is SGHAT and CDR2 is FQNNGV. The CDR3 DNA follows: TGTGCCGGCAGCCCGGAACAGGGGCTGGGGACGGCGCAGTTCTTC. It translates to CAGSPEQGLGTAQFF.

As to this clone: This sequence is one base from a far larger clone and is likely a read error. The same CDR3 can be traced to other DNA sequences in this sample. The rearrangement links TRBV18 to TRBJ1-1; D call uncertain. V was trimmed by 5 bases and J by 8 bases, leaving 15 bases between them. This CDR3 comprises 13 residues. Per germline, CDR1 KGHSH and CDR2 LQKENI. The CDR3, as DNA: TGTGCCAGCTCATTATACATGTGGACCGAAGCTTTCTTT. Translating gives CASSLYMWTEAFF.

A note on this clone: Given a far larger clone just one base away, this is likely a sequencing read error. Additional DNA sequences in this sample encode the identical CDR3. The chain couples TRBV2 to TRBJ2-5; a weak D match, TRBD1 (6 bases). This CDR3 has 11 amino acids. From germline, CDR1 is SNHLY and CDR2 FYNNEI. The CDR3 DNA reads TGTGCCAGCGGACGTACAGGGCGCTGGGACTTC. Amino acids: CASGRTGRWDF.

In the case of this clone: A far more abundant clone sits one base away, making this likely a read error. The V gene is TRBV27, the J gene TRBJ1-1, with D perhaps matching TRBD1 (5 bases). Trimming left V 2 bases short and J 3 bases short, with 13 bases between. This CDR3 has 15 amino acids. Germline V gene data show CDR1 as MNHEY and CDR2 as SMNVEV (reference sequence). CDR3 sequence reads: CASSLTGAAYTEAFF. CDR3 sequence (DNA): TGTGCCAGCAGTTTAACCGGGGCAGCATACACTGAAGCTTTCTTT.

This chain links TRBV11-1 with TRBJ2-1, with D perhaps TRBD1 or TRBD2 (6 bases each). Trimming stripped 1 base from V and 10 bases from J, with 17 bases between. CDR1 is SGHAT, CDR2 FQDESV, per germline (reference sequence). This CDR3 is 15 amino acids long. CDR3 DNA sequence: TGTGCCAGCAGCTTAGTAGGGCATGGAGGGGGGGAGCAGTTCTTC. It translates to CASSLVGHGGGEQFF.

This chain joins TRBV11-1 and TRBJ2-7; D perhaps matches TRBD2 (5 bases). This CDR3 is 15 amino acids long. The germline gives CDR1 SGHAT, CDR2 FQDESV (reference sequence). V lost 0 bases to trimming and J lost 0 bases, with 9 bases between them. CDR3 coding DNA: TGTGCCAGCAGCTTAGCGGGAGCCCCCTCCTACGAGCAGTACTTC. Its translation: CASSLAGAPSYEQYF.

Of note for this clone: It differs at one base from a far larger clone, so likely a read error. In the same sample, other DNA sequences code for this CDR3. The rearrangement uses TRBV29-1 and TRBJ2-6, with D possibly TRBD1 on 6 matching bases. Germline V gene data show CDR1 as SQVTM and CDR2 as ANQGSEA. This CDR3 is 15 amino acids long. The CDR3 reads CSVELGQSGANVLTF. The CDR3 DNA sequence: TGCAGCGTTGAACTGGGACAATCTGGGGCCAACGTCCTGACCTTC.

The rearrangement uses TRBV18 and TRBJ2-1, with D perhaps TRBD2 (6 bases). The CDR3 spans 15 residues. Germline assignment: CDR1 KGHSH and CDR2 LQKENI. V was clipped by 6 bases and J by 7 bases, with 19 bases between them. CDR3 residues: CASSSGRLVGNEQFF. The DNA for the CDR3 is TGTGCCAGCTCCTCGGGAAGACTAGTTGGAAATGAGCAGTTCTTC.

This CDR3 is CASSSGVSEQFF. CDR3 nucleotide sequence: TGTGCCAGCAGCTCTGGGGTCAGTGAGCAGTTCTTC. The chain has TRBV9 and TRBJ2-1; unclear D gene. This CDR3 is built from 12 residues. With 4 bases removed from V and 9 bases from J, the gap between germline ends came to 11 bases. Germline CDR1 is SGDLS and CDR2 is YYNGEE.